The 13 T cell receptor beta chains below all came from one sample that was sequenced in a study of blood T cell repertoires in COVID-19. Assay used: immunoSEQ multiplex PCR; TCRdb lists only in-frame clones, some missing. Altogether 170,000 or so clones are present, roughly 90% being singletons, with the ten largest covering 0.5% to 0.65%. The sequencing sample was made of peripheral blood. The origin of the receptors is a man aged 45-60 years with acute or convalescent COVID-19.

This sequence joins TRBV9 and TRBJ2-1, with 13 nucleotides matching TRBD2. V shed 0 bases and J 8 bases; nucleotides not matched to a gene: 5. Germline V gene sequence: CDR1 SGDLS, CDR2 YYNGEE. CDR3 length: 16 residues. CDR3 region: CASSVGGLAGTYEQFF. DNA for the CDR3: TGTGCCAGCAGCGTAGGGGGACTAGCGGGAACTTATGAGCAGTTCTTC.

CDR3 DNA: TGTGCCAGCAGCCGGCGAGGGCGGGGACAGAACCAAGAGACCCAGTACTTC. This sequence encodes CASSRRGRGQNQETQYF. This chain uses TRBV7-9 with TRBJ2-5; a possible D gene is TRBD1 (7 bases). The CDR3 is 17 amino acids. V was cut by 5 bases and J by 0 bases, with 19 bases left in between. Germline CDR1 and CDR2: SEHNR and FQNEAQ (reference sequence).

The rearrangement links TRBV15 to TRBJ2-2; TRBD2 agrees at 8 bases. V dropped 8 bases and J dropped 4; count of bases not matched to a gene: 12. The CDR3 contains 16 residues. Germline lookup yields CDR1 LNHNV and CDR2 YYDKDF (reference sequence). Written as DNA, the CDR3 is TGTGCCACCCGCGCCCCGGGACTAGACTTCACCGGGGAGCTGTTTTTT. Translating it yields CATRAPGLDFTGELFF. Variable domain in full (rest from reference TRBV15 and TRBJ2-2): DAMVIQNPRYQVTQFGKPVTLSCSQTLNHNVMYWYQQKSSQAPKLLFHYYDKDFNNEADTPDNFQSRRPNTSFCFLDIRSPGLGDTAMYLCATRAPGLDFTGELFFGEGSRLTVL.

V is TRBV3-1 (or the pseudogene TRBV3-2) and J is TRBJ1-5; D is undetermined. Trimming left V 1 base short and J 7 bases short, with 14 bases between. Germline V lookup: CDR1 LGHDT, CDR2 YNNKEL (reference sequence). This CDR3 is built from 15 residues. The CDR3 protein is CASSQGPLLGQPQHF. In DNA form, the CDR3 reads TGTGCCAGCAGCCAAGGCCCCTTACTAGGGCAGCCCCAGCATTTT.

This clone was seen a single time. This rearrangement joins TRBV7-9 to TRBJ1-6; D gene uncertain. Germline values: CDR1 SEHNR, CDR2 FQNEAQ (reference sequence). V was pared by 3 bases and J by 8 bases, with 5 bases between. The CDR3 runs 12 residues. CDR3 nucleotides: TGTGCCAGCAGCTTTGAGGATTCACCCCTCCACTTT. Protein sequence: CASSFEDSPLHF.

The chain uses TRBV5-4 and TRBJ2-4; TRBD2 matches 9 bases. CDR1 and CDR2 from the germline V gene are SGHNT and YYREEE (reference sequence). The CDR3 totals 16 residues. The trim removed 4 bases at V and 6 bases at J, leaving 11 bases unmatched. CDR3 sequence: CASSPGLAGVVNIQYF. CDR3 nucleotides: TGTGCCAGCAGCCCGGGACTAGCAGGGGTCGTAAACATTCAGTACTTC.

The genes are TRBV5-8 and TRBJ2-2; a weak D match, TRBD1 (5 bases). CDR3 length: 13 residues. The V gene's germline CDR1 is SGHTS and CDR2 YDEGEE. The V end lost 0 bases, the J end lost 7 bases, and 7 bases lay between the germline ends. The CDR3 nucleotides are TGTGCCAGCAGCTTGGAGGGGATCGGGGAGCTGTTTTTT. Residues: CASSLEGIGELFF.

This clone occurred once. V and J are TRBV9 and TRBJ1-2; TRBD1 aligns across 7 bases. Germline CDR1 is SGDLS and CDR2 is YYNGEE. The CDR3 contains 15 residues. The J segment lost 6 bases and the V segment lost 3 bases, leaving 11 bases of the junction unmatched. The CDR3: CASSGRNRGSDGYTF. The CDR3 DNA reads TGTGCCAGCAGCGGGCGAAACAGGGGTTCCGATGGCTACACCTTC.

The chain couples TRBV6-2 or TRBV6-3 to TRBJ1-2; D call uncertain. The V gene's germline CDR1 is MNHEY and CDR2 SVGEGT. CDR3 size: 16 residues. The germline V and J ends were trimmed by 0 bases and 6 bases, with 17 bases remaining between them. The CDR3 bases are TGTGCCAGCAGTTACTCGATTCAGGCTCACGTAAATGGCTACACCTTC. Translated: CASSYSIQAHVNGYTF.

The chain uses TRBV19 and TRBJ1-1; 8 nucleotides agree with TRBD1. The germline V gene has CDR1 LNHDA and CDR2 SQIVND (reference sequence). CDR3 length: 13 amino acids. The junction had 5 bases not matched to a gene; V was cut back by 9 bases and J by 2 bases. CDR3 sequence (DNA): TGTGCCAGCACCGGGACAGGCAACACTGAAGCTTTCTTT. This codes for CASTGTGNTEAFF. Looking up the rest from reference TRBV19 and TRBJ1-1 gives the full variable domain: DGGITQSPKYLFRKEGQNVTLSCEQNLNHDAMYWYRQDPGQGLRLIYYSQIVNDFQKGDIAEGYSVSREKKESFPLTVTSAQKNPTAFYLCASTGTGNTEAFFGQGTRLTVV.

V is TRBV10-3 and J is TRBJ1-2; the match to TRBD1 covers 8 bases. Losses at the gene ends were 6 bases for V and 4 bases for J; bases not matched to a gene: 10. The germline V gene encodes CDR1 ENHRY and CDR2 SYGVKD. This CDR3 has 15 residues. The CDR3 sequence: CAIRASGQASYGYTF. CDR3 nucleotides: TGTGCCATCAGGGCCTCGGGACAGGCTAGCTATGGCTACACCTTC.

This chain joins TRBV19 and TRBJ1-1; perhaps TRBD1 as D (5 bases). The CDR3 is 14 residues long. V lost 5 bases to trimming and J lost 4 bases, with 14 bases between them. Germline V lookup: CDR1 LNHDA, CDR2 SQIVND (reference sequence). As DNA, the CDR3 is TGTGCCAGTAGTTTTCAGGGTTTGCGCACTGAAGCTTTCTTT. The encoded protein is CASSFQGLRTEAFF.

This rearrangement joins TRBV7-9 to TRBJ2-3; no clear D. The germline gives CDR1 SEHNR, CDR2 FQNEAQ (reference sequence). The CDR3 covers 14 residues. Trimming cost V 5 bases and J 2 bases, with 11 bases left between them. CDR3 coding DNA: TGTGCCAGCAGCCGGTCGATTTCCACAGATACGCAGTATTTT. Amino acid sequence: CASSRSISTDTQYF.